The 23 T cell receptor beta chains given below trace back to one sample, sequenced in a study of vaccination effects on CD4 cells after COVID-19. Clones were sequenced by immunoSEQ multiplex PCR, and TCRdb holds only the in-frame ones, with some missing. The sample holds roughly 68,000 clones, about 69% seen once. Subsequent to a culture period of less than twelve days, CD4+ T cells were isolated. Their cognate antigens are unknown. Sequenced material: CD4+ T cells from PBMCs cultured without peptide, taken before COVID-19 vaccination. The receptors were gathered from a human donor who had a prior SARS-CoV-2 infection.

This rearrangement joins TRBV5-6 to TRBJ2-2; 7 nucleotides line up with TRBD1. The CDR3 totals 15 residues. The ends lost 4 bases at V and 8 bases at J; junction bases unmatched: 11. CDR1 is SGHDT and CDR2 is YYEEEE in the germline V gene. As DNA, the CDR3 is TGTGCCAGCAGCCCCGGGACAGCCCGATGGGGGGAGCTGTTTTTT. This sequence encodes CASSPGTARWGELFF.

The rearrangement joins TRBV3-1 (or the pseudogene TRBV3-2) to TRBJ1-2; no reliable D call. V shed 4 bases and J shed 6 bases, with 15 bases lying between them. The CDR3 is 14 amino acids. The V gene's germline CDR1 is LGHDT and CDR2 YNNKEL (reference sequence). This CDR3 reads CASSLPDRDHGYTF. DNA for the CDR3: TGTGCCAGCAGCCTCCCAGACCGAGACCATGGCTACACCTTC.

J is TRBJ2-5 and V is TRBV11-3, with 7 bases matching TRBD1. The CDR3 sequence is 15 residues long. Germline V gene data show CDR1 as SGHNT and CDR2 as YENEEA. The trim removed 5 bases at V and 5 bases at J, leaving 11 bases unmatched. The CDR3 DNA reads TGTGCCAGCAGCCGCAAGACAGGGCGAAGTGAGACCCAGTACTTC. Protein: CASSRKTGRSETQYF. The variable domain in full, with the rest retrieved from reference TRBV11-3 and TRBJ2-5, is EAGVVQSPRYKIIEKKQPVAFWCNPISGHNTLYWYLQNLGQGPELLIRYENEEAVDDSQLPKDRFSAERLKGVDSTLKIQPAELGDSAVYLCASSRKTGRSETQYFGPGTRLLVL.

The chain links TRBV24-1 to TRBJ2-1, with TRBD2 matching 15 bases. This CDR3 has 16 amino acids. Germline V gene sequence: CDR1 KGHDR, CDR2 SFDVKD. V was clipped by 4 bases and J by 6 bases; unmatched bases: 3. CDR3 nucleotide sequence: TGTGCCACCAGTGACTGGACTAGCGGGAGGGGCAATGAGCAGTTCTTC. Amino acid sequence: CATSDWTSGRGNEQFF.

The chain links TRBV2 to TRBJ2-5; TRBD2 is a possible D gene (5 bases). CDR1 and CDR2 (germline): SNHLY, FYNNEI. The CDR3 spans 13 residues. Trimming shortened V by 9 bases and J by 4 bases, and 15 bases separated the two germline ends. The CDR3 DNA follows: TGTGCCAGTACAGAGAGTCGGGGAGAGACCCAGTACTTC. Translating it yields CASTESRGETQYF. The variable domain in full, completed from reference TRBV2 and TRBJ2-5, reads EPEVTQTPSHQVTQMGQEVILRCVPISNHLYFYWYRQILGQKVEFLVSFYNNEISEKSEIFDDQFSVERPDGSNFTLKIRSTKLEDSAMYFCASTESRGETQYFGPGTRLLVL.

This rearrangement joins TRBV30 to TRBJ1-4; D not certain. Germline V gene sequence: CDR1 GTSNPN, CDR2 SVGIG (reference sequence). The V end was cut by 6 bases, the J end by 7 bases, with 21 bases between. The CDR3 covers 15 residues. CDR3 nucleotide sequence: TGTGCCTGCACCTCGGTGGGAGGAGTTGGTGAAAAACTGTTTTTT. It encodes CACTSVGGVGEKLFF. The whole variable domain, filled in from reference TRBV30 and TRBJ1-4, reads SQTIHQWPATLVQPVGSPLSLECTVEGTSNPNLYWYRQAAGRGLQLLFYSVGIGQISSEVPQNLSASRPQDRQFILSSKKLLLSDSGFYLCACTSVGGVGEKLFFGSGTQLSVL.

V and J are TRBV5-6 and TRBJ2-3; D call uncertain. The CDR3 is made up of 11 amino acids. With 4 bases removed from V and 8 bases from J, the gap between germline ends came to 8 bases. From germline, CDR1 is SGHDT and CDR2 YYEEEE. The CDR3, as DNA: TGTGCCAGCAGCGTGCAGGTTACGCAGTATTTT. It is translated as CASSVQVTQYF.

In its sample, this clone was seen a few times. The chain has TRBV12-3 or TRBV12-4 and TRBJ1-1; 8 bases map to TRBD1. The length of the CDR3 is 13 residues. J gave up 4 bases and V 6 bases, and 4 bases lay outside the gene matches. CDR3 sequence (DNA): TGTGCCAGCAGACTAACAGGGGGCACTGAAGCTTTCTTT. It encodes CASRLTGGTEAFF.

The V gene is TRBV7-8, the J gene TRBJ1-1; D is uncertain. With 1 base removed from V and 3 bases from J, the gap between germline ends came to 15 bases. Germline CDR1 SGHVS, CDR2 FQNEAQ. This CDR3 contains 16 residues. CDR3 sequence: CASSLGVGVAYTEAFF. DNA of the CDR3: TGTGCCAGCAGCTTAGGGGTGGGTGTAGCTTACACTGAAGCTTTCTTT.

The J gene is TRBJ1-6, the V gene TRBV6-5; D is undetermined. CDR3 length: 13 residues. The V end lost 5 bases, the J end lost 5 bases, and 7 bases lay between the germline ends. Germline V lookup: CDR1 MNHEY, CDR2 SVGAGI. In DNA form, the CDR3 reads TGTGCCAGCAGTCCGGGGAATAATTCACCCCTCCACTTT. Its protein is CASSPGNNSPLHF.

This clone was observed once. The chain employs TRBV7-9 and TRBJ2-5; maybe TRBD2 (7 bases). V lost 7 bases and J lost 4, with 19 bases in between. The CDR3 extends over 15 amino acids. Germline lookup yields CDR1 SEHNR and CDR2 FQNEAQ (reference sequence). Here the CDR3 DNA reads TGTGCCAGCACCCGGTGGGGGGGGCGCGGAGAGACCCAGTACTTC. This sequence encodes CASTRWGGRGETQYF.

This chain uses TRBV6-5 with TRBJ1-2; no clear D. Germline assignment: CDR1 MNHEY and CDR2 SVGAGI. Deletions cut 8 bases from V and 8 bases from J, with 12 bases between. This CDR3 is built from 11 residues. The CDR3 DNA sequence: TGTGCCAGCCAAGGTTCCCGGGGCTACACCTTC. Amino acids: CASQGSRGYTF.

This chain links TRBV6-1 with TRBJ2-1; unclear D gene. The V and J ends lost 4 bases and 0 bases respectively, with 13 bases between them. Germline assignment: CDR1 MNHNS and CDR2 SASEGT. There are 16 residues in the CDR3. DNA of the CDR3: TGTGCCAGCAGTGCACAAGTAGTTCCCTCCTACAATGAGCAGTTCTTC. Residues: CASSAQVVPSYNEQFF.

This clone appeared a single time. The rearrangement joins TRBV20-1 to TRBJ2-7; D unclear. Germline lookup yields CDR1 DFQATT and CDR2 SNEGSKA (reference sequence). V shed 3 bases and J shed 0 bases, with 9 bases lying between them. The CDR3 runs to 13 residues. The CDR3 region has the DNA TGCAGTGCTAGTGGCGTTAGCTCCTACGAGCAGTACTTC. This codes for CSASGVSSYEQYF.

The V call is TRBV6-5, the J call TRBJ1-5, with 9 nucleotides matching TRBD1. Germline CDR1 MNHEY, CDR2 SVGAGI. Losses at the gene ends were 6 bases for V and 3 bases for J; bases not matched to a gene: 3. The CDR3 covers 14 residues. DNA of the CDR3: TGTGCCAGCAGCCGGGACAGGGCCAATCAGCCCCAGCATTTT. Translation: CASSRDRANQPQHF.

CDR3 amino acids: CASSYRDRDNYGYTF. The CDR3 DNA reads TGTGCCAGCAGCTACCGGGACAGAGATAACTATGGCTACACCTTC. The chain uses TRBV2 and TRBJ1-2, with 7 bases matching TRBD1. CDR3 length: 15 residues. V lost 6 bases, J lost 1 base, and 8 bases stayed unmatched. The germline V gene encodes CDR1 SNHLY and CDR2 FYNNEI.

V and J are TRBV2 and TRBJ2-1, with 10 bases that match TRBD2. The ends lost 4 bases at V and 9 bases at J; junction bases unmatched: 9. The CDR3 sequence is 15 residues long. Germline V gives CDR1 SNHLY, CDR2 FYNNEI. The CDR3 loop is CASSAVLAGELEQFF. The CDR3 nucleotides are TGTGCCAGCAGTGCTGTCCTAGCGGGAGAACTTGAGCAGTTCTTC.

The DNA for the CDR3 is TGTGCCAGCAGCTTGGGGCCCCAGGGGATCCTGTCACCCCTCCACTTT. Its translation: CASSLGPQGILSPLHF. The chain recombines TRBV5-4 with TRBJ1-6; a weak D match, TRBD1 (6 bases). V shed 0 bases and J shed 10 bases, with 17 bases lying between them. The CDR3 is 16 amino acids. Germline lookup yields CDR1 SGHNT and CDR2 YYREEE (reference sequence).

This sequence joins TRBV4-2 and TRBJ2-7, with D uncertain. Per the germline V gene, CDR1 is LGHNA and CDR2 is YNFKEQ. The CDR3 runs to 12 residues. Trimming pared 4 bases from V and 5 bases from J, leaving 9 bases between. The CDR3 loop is CASSPSHNEQYF. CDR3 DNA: TGTGCCAGCAGCCCCTCTCATAACGAGCAGTACTTC.

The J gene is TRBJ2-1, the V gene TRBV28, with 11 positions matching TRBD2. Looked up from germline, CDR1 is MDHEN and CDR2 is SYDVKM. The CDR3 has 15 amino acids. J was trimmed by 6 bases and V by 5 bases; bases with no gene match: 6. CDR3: CASSTPLAGANEQFF. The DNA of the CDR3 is TGTGCCAGCAGTACCCCACTAGCGGGAGCCAATGAGCAGTTCTTC.

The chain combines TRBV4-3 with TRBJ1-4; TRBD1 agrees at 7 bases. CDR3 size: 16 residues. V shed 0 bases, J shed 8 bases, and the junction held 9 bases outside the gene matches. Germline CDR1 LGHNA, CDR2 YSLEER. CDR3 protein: CASSQDWVRTGEKLFF. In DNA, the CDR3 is TGCGCCAGCAGCCAAGATTGGGTGAGGACAGGAGAAAAACTGTTTTTT.

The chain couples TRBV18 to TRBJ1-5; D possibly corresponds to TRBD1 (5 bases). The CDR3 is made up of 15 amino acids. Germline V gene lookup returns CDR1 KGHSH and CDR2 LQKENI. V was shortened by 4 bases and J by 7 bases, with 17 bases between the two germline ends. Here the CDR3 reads CASSRAGSTRQPQHF. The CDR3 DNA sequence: TGTGCCAGCTCACGGGCAGGGTCTACGAGGCAGCCCCAGCATTTT.

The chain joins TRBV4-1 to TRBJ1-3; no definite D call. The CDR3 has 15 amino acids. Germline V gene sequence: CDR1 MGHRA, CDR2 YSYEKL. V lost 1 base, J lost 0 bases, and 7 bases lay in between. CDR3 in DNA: TGCGCCAGCAGCCAAGCTGTGGCCTCTGGAAACACCATATATTTT. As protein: CASSQAVASGNTIYF.